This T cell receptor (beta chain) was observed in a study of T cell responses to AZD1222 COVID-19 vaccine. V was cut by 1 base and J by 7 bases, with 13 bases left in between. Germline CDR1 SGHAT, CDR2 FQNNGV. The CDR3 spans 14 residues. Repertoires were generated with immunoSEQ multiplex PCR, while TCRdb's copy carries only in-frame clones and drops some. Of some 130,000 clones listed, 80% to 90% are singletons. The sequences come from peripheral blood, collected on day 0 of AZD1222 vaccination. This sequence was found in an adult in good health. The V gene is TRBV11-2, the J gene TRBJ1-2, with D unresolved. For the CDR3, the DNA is TGTGCCAGCAGCTTAGGAGGCGGGATCGCTGGCTACACCTTC. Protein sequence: CASSLGGGIAGYTF.